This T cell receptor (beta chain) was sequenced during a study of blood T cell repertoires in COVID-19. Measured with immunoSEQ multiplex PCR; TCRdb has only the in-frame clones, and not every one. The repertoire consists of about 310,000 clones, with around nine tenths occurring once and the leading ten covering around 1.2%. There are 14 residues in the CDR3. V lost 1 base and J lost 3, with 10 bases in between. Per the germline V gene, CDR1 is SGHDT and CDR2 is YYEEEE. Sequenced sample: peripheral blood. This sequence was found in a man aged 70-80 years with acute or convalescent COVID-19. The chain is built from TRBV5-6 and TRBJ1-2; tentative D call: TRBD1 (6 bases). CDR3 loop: CASSLRYRDYGYTF. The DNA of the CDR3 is TGTGCCAGCAGCTTGAGATACAGGGACTATGGCTACACCTTC.